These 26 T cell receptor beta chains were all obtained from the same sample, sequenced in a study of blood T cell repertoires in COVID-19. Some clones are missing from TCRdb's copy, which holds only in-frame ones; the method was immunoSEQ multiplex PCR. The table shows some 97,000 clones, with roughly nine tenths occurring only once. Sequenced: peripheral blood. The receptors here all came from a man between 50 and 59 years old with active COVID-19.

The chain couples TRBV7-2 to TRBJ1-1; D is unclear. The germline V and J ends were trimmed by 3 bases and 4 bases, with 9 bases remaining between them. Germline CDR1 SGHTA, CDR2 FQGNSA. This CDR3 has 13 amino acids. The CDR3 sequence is CASSFGESTEAFF. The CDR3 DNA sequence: TGTGCCAGCAGCTTCGGGGAGTCCACTGAAGCTTTCTTT.

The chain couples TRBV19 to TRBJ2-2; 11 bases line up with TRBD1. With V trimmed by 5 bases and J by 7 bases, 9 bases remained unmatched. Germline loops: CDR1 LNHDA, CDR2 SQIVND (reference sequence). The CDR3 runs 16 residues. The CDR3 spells CASSAELGQGVGELFF. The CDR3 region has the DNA TGTGCCAGTAGTGCCGAACTGGGACAGGGGGTCGGGGAGCTGTTTTTT.

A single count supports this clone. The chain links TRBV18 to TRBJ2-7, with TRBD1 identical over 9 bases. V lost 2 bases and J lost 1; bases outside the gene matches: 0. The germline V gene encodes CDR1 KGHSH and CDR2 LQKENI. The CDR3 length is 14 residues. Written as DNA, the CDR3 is TGTGCCAGCTCACCAGGGACAGGGTCCTACGAGCAGTACTTC. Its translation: CASSPGTGSYEQYF.

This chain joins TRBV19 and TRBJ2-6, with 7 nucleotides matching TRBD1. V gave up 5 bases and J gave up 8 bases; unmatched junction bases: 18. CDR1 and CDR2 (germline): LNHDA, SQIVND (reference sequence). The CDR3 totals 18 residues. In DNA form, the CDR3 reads TGTGCCAGTAGTCAGGACAGGCCCATTAAAACTGGAACCAACGTCCTGACTTTC. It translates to CASSQDRPIKTGTNVLTF.

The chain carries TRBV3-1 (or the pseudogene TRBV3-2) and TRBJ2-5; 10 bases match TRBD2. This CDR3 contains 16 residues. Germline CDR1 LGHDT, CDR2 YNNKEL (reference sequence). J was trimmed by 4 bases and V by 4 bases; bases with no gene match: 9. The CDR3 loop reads CASSRSPAGGLETQYF. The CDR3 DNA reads TGTGCCAGCAGCCGCTCTCCAGCGGGGGGGCTAGAGACCCAGTACTTC.

CDR3 DNA sequence: TGCGCCAGCAGCTCCGGCCACCTGACGGGTAATGAAAAACTGTTTTTT. Amino acid sequence: CASSSGHLTGNEKLFF. This chain links TRBV5-1 with TRBJ1-4; D is unclear. This CDR3 contains 16 residues. Germline CDR1 reads SGHRS; CDR2 reads YFSETQ. The V and J ends lost 3 bases and 4 bases respectively, with 16 bases between them.

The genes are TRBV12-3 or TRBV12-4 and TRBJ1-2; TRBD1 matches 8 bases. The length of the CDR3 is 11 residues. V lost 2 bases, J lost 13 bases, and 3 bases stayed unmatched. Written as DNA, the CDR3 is TGTGCCAGCAGTTTACAGGACAGGGCCACCTTC. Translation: CASSLQDRATF.

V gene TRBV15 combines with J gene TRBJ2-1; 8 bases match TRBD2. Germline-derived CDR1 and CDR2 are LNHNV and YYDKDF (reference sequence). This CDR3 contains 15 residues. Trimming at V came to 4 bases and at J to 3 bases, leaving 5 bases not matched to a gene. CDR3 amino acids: CATSTSSGFYNEQFF. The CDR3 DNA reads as TGTGCCACCAGCACGTCTAGCGGGTTCTACAATGAGCAGTTCTTC.

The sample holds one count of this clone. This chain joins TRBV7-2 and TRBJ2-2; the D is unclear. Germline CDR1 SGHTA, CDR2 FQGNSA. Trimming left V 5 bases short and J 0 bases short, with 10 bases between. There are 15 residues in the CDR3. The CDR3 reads CASSRRVTNTGELFF. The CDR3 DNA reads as TGTGCCAGCAGCCGCCGGGTTACGAACACCGGGGAGCTGTTTTTT.

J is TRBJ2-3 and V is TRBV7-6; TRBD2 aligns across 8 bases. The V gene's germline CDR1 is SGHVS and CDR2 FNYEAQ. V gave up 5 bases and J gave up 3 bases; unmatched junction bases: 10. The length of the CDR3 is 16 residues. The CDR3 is CASSAPGLGATDTQYF. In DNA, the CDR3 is TGTGCCAGCAGCGCTCCGGGACTAGGGGCTACAGATACGCAGTATTTT.

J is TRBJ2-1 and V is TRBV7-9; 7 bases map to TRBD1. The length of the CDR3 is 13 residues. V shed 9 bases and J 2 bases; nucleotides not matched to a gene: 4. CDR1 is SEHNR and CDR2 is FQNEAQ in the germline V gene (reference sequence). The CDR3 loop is CASRGQTYNEQFF. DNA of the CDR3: TGTGCCAGTAGGGGACAGACCTACAATGAGCAGTTCTTC.

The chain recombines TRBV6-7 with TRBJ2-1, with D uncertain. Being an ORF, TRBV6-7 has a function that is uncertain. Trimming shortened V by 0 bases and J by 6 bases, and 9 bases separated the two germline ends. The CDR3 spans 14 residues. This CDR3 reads CASSYSPSCNEQFF. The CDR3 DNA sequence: TGTGCCAGCAGTTACTCCCCTAGTTGCAATGAGCAGTTCTTC.

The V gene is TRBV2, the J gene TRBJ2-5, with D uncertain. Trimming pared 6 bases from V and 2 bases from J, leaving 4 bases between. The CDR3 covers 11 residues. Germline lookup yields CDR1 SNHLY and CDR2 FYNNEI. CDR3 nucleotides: TGTGCCAGCAGCGGGCAAGAGACCCAGTACTTC. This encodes CASSGQETQYF.

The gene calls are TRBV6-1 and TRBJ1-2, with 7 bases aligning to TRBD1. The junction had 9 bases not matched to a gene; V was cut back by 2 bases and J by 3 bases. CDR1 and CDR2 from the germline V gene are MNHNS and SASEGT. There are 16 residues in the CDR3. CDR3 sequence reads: CASSERLKGGDYGYTF. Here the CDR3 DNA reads TGTGCCAGCAGTGAACGATTAAAAGGGGGCGACTATGGCTACACCTTC.

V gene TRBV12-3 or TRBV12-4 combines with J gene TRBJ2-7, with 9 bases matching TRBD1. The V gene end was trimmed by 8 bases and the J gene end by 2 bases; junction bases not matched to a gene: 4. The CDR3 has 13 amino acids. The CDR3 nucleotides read TGTGCCAGCCGGTGGACAGGGGCCTACGAGCAGTACTTC. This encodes CASRWTGAYEQYF.

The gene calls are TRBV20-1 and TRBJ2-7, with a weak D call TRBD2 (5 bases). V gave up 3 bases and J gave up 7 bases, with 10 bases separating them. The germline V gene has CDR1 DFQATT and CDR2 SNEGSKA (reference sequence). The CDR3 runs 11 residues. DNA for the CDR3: TGCAGTGCTAGTCAACCGGGGGAGCAGTACTTC. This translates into CSASQPGEQYF.

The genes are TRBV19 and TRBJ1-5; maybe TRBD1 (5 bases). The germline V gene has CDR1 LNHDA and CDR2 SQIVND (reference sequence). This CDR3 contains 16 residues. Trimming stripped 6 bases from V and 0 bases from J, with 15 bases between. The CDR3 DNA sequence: TGTGCCAGTAGACCAAAACAGGCGTATAGCAATCAGCCCCAGCATTTT. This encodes CASRPKQAYSNQPQHF.

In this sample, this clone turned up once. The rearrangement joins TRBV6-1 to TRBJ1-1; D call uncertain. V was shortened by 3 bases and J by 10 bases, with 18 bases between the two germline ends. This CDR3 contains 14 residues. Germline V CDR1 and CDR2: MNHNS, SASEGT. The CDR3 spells CASSDPSVPLGAFF. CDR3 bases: TGTGCCAGCAGTGATCCCTCGGTTCCGCTAGGAGCTTTCTTT.

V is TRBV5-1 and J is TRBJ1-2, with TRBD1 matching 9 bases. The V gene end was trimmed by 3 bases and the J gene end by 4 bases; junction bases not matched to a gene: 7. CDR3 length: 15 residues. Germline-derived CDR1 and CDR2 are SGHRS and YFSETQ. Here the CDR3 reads CASSWEGTGSYGYTF. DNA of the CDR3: TGCGCCAGCAGCTGGGAGGGGACAGGGAGCTATGGCTACACCTTC.

The CDR3 spells CASSWGTDSTDTQYF. The CDR3 region has the DNA TGTGCCAGCAGCTGGGGGACAGATAGCACAGATACGCAGTATTTT. The gene calls are TRBV11-3 and TRBJ2-3; 7 nucleotides agree with TRBD1. The junction had 4 bases not matched to a gene; V was cut back by 4 bases and J by 0 bases. CDR1 is SGHNT and CDR2 is YENEEA in the germline V gene. The CDR3 runs 15 residues.

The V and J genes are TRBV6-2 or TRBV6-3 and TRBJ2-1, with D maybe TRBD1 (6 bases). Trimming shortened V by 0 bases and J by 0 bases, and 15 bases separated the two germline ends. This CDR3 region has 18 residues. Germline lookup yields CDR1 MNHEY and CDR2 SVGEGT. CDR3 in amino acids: CASSYSKGQGISYNEQFF. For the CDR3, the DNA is TGTGCCAGCAGTTACTCGAAGGGGCAGGGGATCTCCTACAATGAGCAGTTCTTC.

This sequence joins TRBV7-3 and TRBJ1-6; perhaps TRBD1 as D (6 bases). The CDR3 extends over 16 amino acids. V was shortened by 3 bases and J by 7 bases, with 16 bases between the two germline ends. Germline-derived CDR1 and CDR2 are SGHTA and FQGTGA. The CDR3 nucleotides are TGTGCCAGCAGCTTGACCACAGGGTTTGAAAATTCACCCCTCCACTTT. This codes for CASSLTTGFENSPLHF.

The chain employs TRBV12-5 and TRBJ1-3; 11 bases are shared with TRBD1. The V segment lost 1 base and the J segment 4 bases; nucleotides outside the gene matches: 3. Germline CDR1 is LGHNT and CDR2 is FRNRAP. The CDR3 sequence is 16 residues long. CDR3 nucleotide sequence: TGTGCTAGTGGTTTGGATGGACAGGGGGCAGGAAACACCATATATTTT. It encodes CASGLDGQGAGNTIYF.

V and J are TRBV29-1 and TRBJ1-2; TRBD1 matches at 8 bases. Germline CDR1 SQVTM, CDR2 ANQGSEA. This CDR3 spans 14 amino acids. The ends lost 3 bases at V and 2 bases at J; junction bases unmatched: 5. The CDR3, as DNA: TGCAGCGTTGAGTTGGGACAGGAGAACTATGGCTACACCTTC. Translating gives CSVELGQENYGYTF.

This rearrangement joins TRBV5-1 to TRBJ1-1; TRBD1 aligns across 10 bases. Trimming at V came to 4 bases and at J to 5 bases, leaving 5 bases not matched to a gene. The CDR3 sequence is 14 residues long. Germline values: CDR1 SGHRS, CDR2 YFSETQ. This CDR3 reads CASSPTGGHTEAFF. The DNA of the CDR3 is TGCGCCAGCAGCCCGACAGGGGGCCATACTGAAGCTTTCTTT.

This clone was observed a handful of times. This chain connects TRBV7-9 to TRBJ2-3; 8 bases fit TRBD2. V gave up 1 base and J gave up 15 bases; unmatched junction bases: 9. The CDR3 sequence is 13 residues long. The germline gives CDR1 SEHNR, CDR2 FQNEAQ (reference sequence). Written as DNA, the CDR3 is TGTGCCAGCAGCTTAGTTGAGGGACTAGATTCATATTTT. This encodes CASSLVEGLDSYF. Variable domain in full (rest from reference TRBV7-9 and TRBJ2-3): DTGVSQNPRHKITKRGQNVTFRCDPISEHNRLYWYRQTLGQGPEFLTYFQNEAQLEKSRLLSDRFSAERPKGSFSTLEIQRTEQGDSAMYLCASSLVEGLDSYFGPGTRLTVL.